These 15 T cell receptor beta chains were all obtained from the same sample, sequenced in a study of blood T cell repertoires in COVID-19. Repertoires were generated with immunoSEQ multiplex PCR, while TCRdb's copy carries only in-frame clones and drops some. This table holds under 250,000 clones, 85% to 90% found once. The specimen sequenced was PBMCs or T cells enriched from blood (not recorded which). The source of these receptors is a woman between 18 and 29 years old in a cohort exposed to, infected with or recovered from COVID-19 (not recorded which).

V and J are TRBV5-4 and TRBJ1-2; the match to TRBD1 covers 7 bases. Germline CDR1 SGHNT, CDR2 YYREEE (reference sequence). This CDR3 has 13 residues. V was pared by 3 bases and J by 2 bases, with 1 base of the junction left unmatched. The CDR3 DNA is TGTGCCAGCAGCTCGACAGGGAACTATGGCTACACCTTC. Its protein product is CASSSTGNYGYTF.

The chain carries TRBV11-3 and TRBJ2-2, with 11 bases that match TRBD1. The junction had 4 bases not matched to a gene; V was cut back by 4 bases and J by 6 bases. The CDR3 contains 15 residues. CDR1 SGHNT and CDR2 YENEEA come from the germline V gene. CDR3 bases: TGTGCCAGCAGCTACGGACAGGGGGCGGCCGGGGAGCTGTTTTTT. Translating it yields CASSYGQGAAGELFF.

The gene calls are TRBV18 and TRBJ1-5, with D uncertain. Trimming stripped 3 bases from V and 0 bases from J, with 6 bases between. Germline CDR1 and CDR2: KGHSH and LQKENI. This CDR3 spans 14 amino acids. The chain's CDR3 is CASSPGNSNQPQHF. In nucleotides, the CDR3 is TGTGCCAGCTCACCCGGGAATAGCAATCAGCCCCAGCATTTT.

The rearrangement links TRBV7-9 to TRBJ2-1; no clear D. Trimming removed 1 base at V and 9 bases at J, with 7 bases between. The CDR3 is made up of 12 amino acids. Germline-derived CDR1 and CDR2 are SEHNR and FQNEAQ (reference sequence). CDR3 bases: TGTGCCAGCAGCTTAGTAGCTTTTGAGCAGTTCTTC. Protein product: CASSLVAFEQFF.

The chain has TRBV6-5 and TRBJ1-6; D gene uncertain. Germline lookup yields CDR1 MNHEY and CDR2 SVGAGI. Trimming removed 2 bases from V and 5 bases from J, with 7 bases in between. CDR3 size: 14 residues. The CDR3 here is CASSYIFNNSPLHF. In DNA form, the CDR3 reads TGTGCCAGCAGTTACATCTTTAATAATTCACCCCTCCACTTT.

This clone appeared a few times. The CDR3 spells CASSPGLAGVGEQFF. CDR3 DNA: TGCGCCAGCAGCCCGGGACTAGCGGGAGTTGGTGAGCAGTTCTTC. The genes are TRBV4-1 and TRBJ2-1; 14 positions agree with TRBD2. The germline gives CDR1 MGHRA, CDR2 YSYEKL. V shed 4 bases, J shed 9 bases, and the junction held 5 bases outside the gene matches. This CDR3 spans 15 amino acids.

The chain links TRBV5-1 to TRBJ2-1; TRBD1 agrees at 7 bases. The V and J ends lost 8 bases and 0 bases, in that order; junction bases with no gene match: 8. Germline CDR1 is SGHRS and CDR2 is YFSETQ. CDR3 length equals 15 residues. CDR3 bases: TGCGCCAGTACAGGGGACCCGAGCTCCTACAATGAGCAGTTCTTC. Amino acid sequence: CASTGDPSSYNEQFF.

The chain couples TRBV2 to TRBJ2-2; possible D gene TRBD1, 6 bases. Trimming pared 7 bases from V and 2 bases from J, leaving 11 bases between. This CDR3 contains 14 residues. The germline V gene has CDR1 SNHLY and CDR2 FYNNEI. DNA for the CDR3: TGTGCCAGCACCAGGGGAACTAACACCGGGGAGCTGTTTTTT. Its translation is CASTRGTNTGELFF.

V usage is TRBV7-8 and J usage is TRBJ2-1; 7 positions match TRBD1. Germline CDR1 is SGHVS and CDR2 is FQNEAQ. The CDR3 has 15 residues. The V and J ends lost 1 base and 5 bases, in that order; junction bases with no gene match: 5. Written as DNA, the CDR3 is TGTGCCAGCAGCTTAGACAGGGGCCGCGACAATGAGCAGTTCTTC. It is translated as CASSLDRGRDNEQFF.

The chain is built from TRBV9 and TRBJ2-7; TRBD2 aligns across 7 bases. The CDR3 has 14 residues. Germline V lookup: CDR1 SGDLS, CDR2 YYNGEE. V lost 3 bases and J lost 5; bases outside the gene matches: 8. CDR3 bases: TGTGCCAGCAGCGCGGGGGGAGGGGATCACGAGCAGTACTTC. It encodes CASSAGGGDHEQYF.

CDR3 nucleotides: TGTGCCAGCAGCTCGCGGCTTTCTAACTATGGCTACACCTTC. Protein: CASSSRLSNYGYTF. The chain uses TRBV11-2 and TRBJ1-2; D remains unclear. This CDR3 is 14 amino acids long. The germline V gene encodes CDR1 SGHAT and CDR2 FQNNGV. Trimming left V 4 bases short and J 0 bases short, with 9 bases between. Full variable domain (outside the CDR3, taken from reference TRBV11-2 and TRBJ1-2): EAGVAQSPRYKIIEKRQSVAFWCNPISGHATLYWYQQILGQGPKLLIQFQNNGVVDDSQLPKDRFSAERLKGVDSTLKIQPAKLEDSAVYLCASSSRLSNYGYTFGSGTRLTVV.

V is TRBV2 and J is TRBJ1-2, with D perhaps TRBD1 (5 bases). CDR1 SNHLY and CDR2 FYNNEI come from the germline V gene. The V end was cut by 0 bases, the J end by 7 bases, with 9 bases between. The CDR3 loop spans 13 amino acids. The CDR3 sequence is CASSEARESGYTF. In nucleotides, the CDR3 is TGTGCCAGCAGTGAAGCCAGGGAAAGTGGCTACACCTTC.

This chain links TRBV7-8 with TRBJ1-2; D not certain. Germline lookup yields CDR1 SGHVS and CDR2 FQNEAQ. V lost 5 bases, J lost 4 bases, and 14 bases lay in between. This CDR3 is 14 amino acids long. CDR3 amino acids: CASSPPEKIYGYTF. The DNA of the CDR3 is TGTGCCAGCAGCCCCCCGGAGAAGATCTATGGCTACACCTTC. Variable domain in full (rest from reference TRBV7-8 and TRBJ1-2): GAGVSQSPRYKVAKRGQDVALRCDPISGHVSLFWYQQALGQGPEFLTYFQNEAQLDKSGLPSDRFFAERPEGSVSTLKIQRTQQEDSAVYLCASSPPEKIYGYTFGSGTRLTVV.

The J gene is TRBJ2-1, the V gene TRBV5-1; 15 bases map to TRBD2. This CDR3 has 20 residues. Per germline, CDR1 SGHRS and CDR2 YFSETQ. The ends lost 1 base at V and 4 bases at J; junction bases unmatched: 12. The CDR3 sequence is CASSLSGLAGGPEKYNEQFF. In DNA form, the CDR3 reads TGCGCCAGCAGCTTGTCGGGACTAGCGGGAGGACCCGAAAAGTACAATGAGCAGTTCTTC.

The rearrangement joins TRBV24-1 to TRBJ1-1; D ambiguous. This CDR3 is built from 13 residues. Germline V gene sequence: CDR1 KGHDR, CDR2 SFDVKD. Between the trimmed V and J ends, which lost 4 bases and 5 bases, there was a span of 10 bases. The CDR3 reads CATSDTARTEAFF. DNA of the CDR3: TGTGCCACCAGTGACACTGCTAGAACTGAAGCTTTCTTT.